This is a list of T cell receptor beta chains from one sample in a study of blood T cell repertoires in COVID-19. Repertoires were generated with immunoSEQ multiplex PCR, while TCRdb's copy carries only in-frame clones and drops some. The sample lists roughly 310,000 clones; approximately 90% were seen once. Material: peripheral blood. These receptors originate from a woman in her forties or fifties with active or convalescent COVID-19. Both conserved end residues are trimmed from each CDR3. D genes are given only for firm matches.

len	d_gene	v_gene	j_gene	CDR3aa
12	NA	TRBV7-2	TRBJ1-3	ASSLSGERNTIY
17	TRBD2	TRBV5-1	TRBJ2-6	ASSLGGFGGSSGANVLT
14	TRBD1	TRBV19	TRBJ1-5	ASTYRGNTGNQPQH
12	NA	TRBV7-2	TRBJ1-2	ASSPVGGGPRYT
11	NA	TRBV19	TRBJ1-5	ASSTQGHQPQH
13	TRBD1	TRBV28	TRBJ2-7	ASSMDRGRPYEQY
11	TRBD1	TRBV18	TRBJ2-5	ASSPGTGETQY
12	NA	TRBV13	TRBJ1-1	ASSFKQGSTEAF
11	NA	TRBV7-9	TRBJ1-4	ASSSQINEKLF
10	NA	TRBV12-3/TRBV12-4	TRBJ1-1	ASIRGDNVPL
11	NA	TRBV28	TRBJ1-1	ASRGQVNTEAF
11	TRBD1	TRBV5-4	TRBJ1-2	ASSRDSLYGYT
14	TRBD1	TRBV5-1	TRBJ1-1	ASRTGTGGAGTEAF
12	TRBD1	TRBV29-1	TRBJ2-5	SVGGTGLQETQY
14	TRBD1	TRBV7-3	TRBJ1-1	ASSLQAGGMNTEAF
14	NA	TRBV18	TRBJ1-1	ASSPPGAGETGEAF
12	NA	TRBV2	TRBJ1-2	ASNYQGGGYGYT
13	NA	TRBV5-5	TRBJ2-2	ASSQLWGGSGELF
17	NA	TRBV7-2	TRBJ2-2	ASSLAAVYQALNTGELF
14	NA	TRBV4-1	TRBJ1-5	ASSQDFGGPNQPQH
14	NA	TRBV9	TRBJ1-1	ASTRQALGVNTEAF
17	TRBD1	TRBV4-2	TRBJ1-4	ASSQPLLGAGTEYEKLF
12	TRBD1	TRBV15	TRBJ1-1	ATSTPDRATEAF
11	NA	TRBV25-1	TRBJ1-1	ASTGLTRAEAF
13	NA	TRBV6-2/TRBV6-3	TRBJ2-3	ASSSRGASTDTQY
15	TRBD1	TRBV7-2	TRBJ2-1	ASSLGIGTVREREQF
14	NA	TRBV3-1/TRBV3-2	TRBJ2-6	ASSQGGTSGANVLT
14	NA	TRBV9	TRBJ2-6	ASSVGYHSGANVLT
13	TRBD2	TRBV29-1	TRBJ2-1	SVEFPSGRVNEQF
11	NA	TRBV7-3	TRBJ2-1	ASSPGSYNEQF
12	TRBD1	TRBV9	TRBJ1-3	ASSAGGAGNTIY
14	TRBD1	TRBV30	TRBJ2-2	AWSIWTGLNTGELF
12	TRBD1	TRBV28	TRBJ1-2	ASSSGTGTYGYT
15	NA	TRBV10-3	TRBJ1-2	AISESAPSGSPHGYT
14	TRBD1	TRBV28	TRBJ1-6	ASSSRDRDTNSPLH
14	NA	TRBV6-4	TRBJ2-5	ASSYPPAVRQETQY
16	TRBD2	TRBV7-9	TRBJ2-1	ASSLAELRLAGVNEQF
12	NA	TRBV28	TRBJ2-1	ASNLQGPYNEQF
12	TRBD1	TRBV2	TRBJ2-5	ASRQGQRKETQY
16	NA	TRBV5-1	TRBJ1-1	ASSRFSGAWGLNTEAF
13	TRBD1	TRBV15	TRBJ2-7	ATSSRQGRVEEQY